A single sample gave rise to the 25 T cell receptor beta chains below, sequenced in a study of shared clonotypes between healthy human individuals. Only in-frame clones appear in the TCRdb table, and some are missing; sequencing was by immunoSEQ multiplex PCR. The table includes about 1 million clones, 70% to 80% detected once. Source material: memory CD4+ T cells sorted from blood. Subset of the sample: CD45RA-negative fraction. These receptors were collected from a man aged 18 to 29 in good health.

The V and J genes are TRBV6-5 and TRBJ1-2, with 9 bases lining up with TRBD1. Germline loops: CDR1 MNHEY, CDR2 SVGAGI. This CDR3 contains 15 residues. With V trimmed by 6 bases and J by 3 bases, 8 bases remained unmatched. CDR3 amino acids: CASRTRDRVDYGYTF. The CDR3 DNA sequence: TGTGCCAGCAGGACCCGGGACAGGGTTGACTATGGCTACACCTTC.

This clone was counted a few times. This CDR3 reads CALRDLAKNIQYF. In DNA form, the CDR3 reads TGTGCCCTGAGGGACTTAGCCAAAAACATTCAGTACTTC. J is TRBJ2-4 and V is TRBV30, with TRBD2 as a possible D gene (6 bases). The V end was cut by 8 bases, the J end by 0 bases, with 11 bases between. CDR1 is GTSNPN and CDR2 is SVGIG in the germline V gene (reference sequence). The CDR3 consists of 13 residues.

This chain connects TRBV9 to TRBJ2-7; 9 bases map to TRBD2. The CDR3 consists of 12 residues. V dropped 3 bases and J dropped 8; count of bases not matched to a gene: 3. Per the germline V gene, CDR1 is SGDLS and CDR2 is YYNGEE. CDR3 loop: CASSALAGQQYF. The CDR3 nucleotides are TGTGCCAGCAGCGCCCTAGCGGGACAGCAGTACTTC.

V gene TRBV2 combines with J gene TRBJ1-6; 7 bases agree with TRBD1. The V gene's germline CDR1 is SNHLY and CDR2 FYNNEI. The CDR3 is 15 amino acids. Unmatched junction bases numbered 7, after V lost 6 bases and J lost 5 bases. The CDR3 protein is CASREEGANNSPLHF. For the CDR3, the DNA is TGTGCCAGCAGGGAGGAGGGGGCAAATAATTCACCCCTCCACTTT.

This clone was counted at least ten times. V gene TRBV6-5 combines with J gene TRBJ1-5; weak D call: TRBD1 (5 bases). Germline V CDR1 and CDR2: MNHEY, SVGAGI. This CDR3 is 13 amino acids long. V dropped 4 bases and J dropped 6 bases, with 10 bases sitting between them. The CDR3 spells CASSLTDGQPQHF. The CDR3 DNA reads as TGTGCCAGCAGTTTGACAGACGGTCAGCCCCAGCATTTT.

The gene calls are TRBV6-6 and TRBJ1-1; no reliable D call. The CDR3 is 14 residues long. The germline V and J ends were trimmed by 7 bases and 4 bases, with 16 bases remaining between them. In germline, CDR1 is MNHNY, CDR2 SVGAGI (reference sequence). CDR3: CASTLDTAGTEAFF. In nucleotides, the CDR3 is TGTGCCAGCACCTTAGACACGGCGGGCACTGAAGCTTTCTTT.

This sequence joins TRBV4-1 and TRBJ1-2, with a weak D call TRBD1 (5 bases). The V end lost 1 base, the J end lost 4 bases, and 13 bases lay between the germline ends. The CDR3 runs 15 residues. CDR1 MGHRA and CDR2 YSYEKL come from the germline V gene. This chain's CDR3 is CASSQGGTASYGYTF. CDR3 bases: TGCGCCAGCAGCCAAGGAGGGACGGCCAGCTATGGCTACACCTTC.

This rearrangement joins TRBV6-5 to TRBJ1-2; no clear D. V lost 2 bases and J lost 5, with 15 bases in between. Germline assignment: CDR1 MNHEY and CDR2 SVGAGI. The CDR3 runs 15 residues. The DNA for the CDR3 is TGTGCCAGCAGTTACAACCCTACAGTGTTTTATGGCTACACCTTC. It yields the protein CASSYNPTVFYGYTF.

This rearrangement joins TRBV6-5 to TRBJ2-7, with TRBD2 as a possible D gene (6 bases). Germline assignment: CDR1 MNHEY and CDR2 SVGAGI. Trimming shortened V by 8 bases and J by 2 bases, and 19 bases separated the two germline ends. The CDR3 is 15 amino acids. The CDR3 spells CASGGIVTNPYEQYF. The DNA of the CDR3 is TGTGCCAGCGGAGGGATTGTGACTAATCCCTACGAGCAGTACTTC.

Only a few counts were recorded for this clone. The chain joins TRBV18 to TRBJ2-3; 7 bases agree with TRBD2. The length of the CDR3 is 16 residues. The V and J ends lost 0 bases and 2 bases, in that order; junction bases with no gene match: 5. Germline V lookup: CDR1 KGHSH, CDR2 LQKENI. The CDR3 DNA follows: TGTGCCAGCTCACCACCCCAGCGGGGTATCACAGATACGCAGTATTTT. It is translated as CASSPPQRGITDTQYF.

This clone was seen just once. This chain uses TRBV18 with TRBJ1-5; D is unclear. Germline V lookup: CDR1 KGHSH, CDR2 LQKENI. The CDR3 contains 14 residues. V lost 3 bases and J 6 bases, leaving 12 bases between the germline ends. The CDR3 loop reads CASSPRNLGQPQHF. CDR3 sequence (DNA): TGTGCCAGCTCACCCAGGAACTTAGGTCAGCCCCAGCATTTT.

The V and J genes are TRBV19 and TRBJ2-1; TRBD2 matches 9 bases. CDR1 and CDR2 (germline): LNHDA, SQIVND (reference sequence). The trim removed 1 base at V and 4 bases at J, leaving 5 bases unmatched. The CDR3 totals 16 residues. CDR3 region: CASSIVASGVYNEQFF. In nucleotides, the CDR3 is TGTGCCAGTAGTATAGTTGCTAGCGGGGTATACAATGAGCAGTTCTTC.

This clone came up a few times. The chain combines TRBV18 with TRBJ1-2, with a tentative D call TRBD1 (5 bases). The CDR3 totals 13 residues. Trimming removed 0 bases from V and 8 bases from J, with 10 bases in between. Germline lookup yields CDR1 KGHSH and CDR2 LQKENI. The CDR3, as DNA: TGTGCCAGCTCACCACCGGAGGGGCTCGGCTACACCTTC. Translated: CASSPPEGLGYTF. The complete variable domain, with remaining parts taken from reference TRBV18 and TRBJ1-2, reads NAGVMQNPRHLVRRRGQEARLRCSPMKGHSHVYWYRQLPEEGLKFMVYLQKENIIDESGMPKERFSAEFPKEGPSILRIQQVVRGDSAAYFCASSPPEGLGYTFGSGTRLTVV.

This clone appeared once. J is TRBJ1-4 and V is TRBV19; 7 bases are a match to TRBD1. CDR1 and CDR2 from the germline V gene are LNHDA and SQIVND (reference sequence). V was clipped by 6 bases and J by 1 base; unmatched bases: 11. The CDR3 covers 17 residues. CDR3 region: CASRRAPSGGTNEKLFF. CDR3 coding DNA: TGTGCCAGTAGGCGAGCACCATCAGGGGGAACTAATGAAAAACTGTTTTTT. Drawing the rest from reference TRBV19 and TRBJ1-4, the complete variable domain is DGGITQSPKYLFRKEGQNVTLSCEQNLNHDAMYWYRQDPGQGLRLIYYSQIVNDFQKGDIAEGYSVSREKKESFPLTVTSAQKNPTAFYLCASRRAPSGGTNEKLFFGSGTQLSVL.

V is TRBV6-6 and J is TRBJ1-2; a weak D match, TRBD1 (6 bases). The germline CDR1 and CDR2 sequences are MNHNY and SVGAGI (reference sequence). The CDR3 has 15 residues. The germline V and J ends were trimmed by 5 bases and 3 bases, with 16 bases remaining between them. DNA for the CDR3: TGTGCCAGCAGTAGGGCCTCCGGGACACACTATGGCTACACCTTC. Encoded protein: CASSRASGTHYGYTF.

The V and J genes are TRBV7-9 and TRBJ1-6; weak D call: TRBD1 (6 bases). The CDR3 loop spans 15 amino acids. The V end was cut by 5 bases, the J end by 7 bases, with 15 bases between. Germline V gene data show CDR1 as SEHNR and CDR2 as FQNEAQ (reference sequence). The CDR3 nucleotides read TGTGCCAGCAGCCCTTGGGACAAAACAAATTCACCCCTCCACTTT. As protein: CASSPWDKTNSPLHF.

There are a few counts of this clone. V usage is TRBV6-6 and J usage is TRBJ1-3; D is undetermined. Per germline, CDR1 MNHNY and CDR2 SVGAGI (reference sequence). V was trimmed by 6 bases and J by 1 base, leaving 13 bases between them. The CDR3 spans 15 residues. The CDR3 sequence is CASSPGIRSGNTIYF. The CDR3 DNA sequence: TGTGCCAGCAGCCCGGGCATTCGATCTGGAAACACCATATATTTT.

This CDR3 reads CASSAQVYPPGELFF. In DNA, the CDR3 is TGTGCCAGCAGTGCACAGGTCTATCCCCCCGGGGAGCTGTTTTTT. The chain is built from TRBV2 and TRBJ2-2; D perhaps matches TRBD1 (5 bases). This CDR3 is 15 amino acids long. From germline, CDR1 is SNHLY and CDR2 FYNNEI. The V gene lost 4 bases and the J gene lost 6 bases, with 15 bases spanning the gap. The entire variable domain, with the rest obtained from reference TRBV2 and TRBJ2-2, is as follows: EPEVTQTPSHQVTQMGQEVILRCVPISNHLYFYWYRQILGQKVEFLVSFYNNEISEKSEIFDDQFSVERPDGSNFTLKIRSTKLEDSAMYFCASSAQVYPPGELFFGEGSRLTVL.

The rearrangement joins TRBV14 to TRBJ2-7; 12 bases line up with TRBD2. Germline V gene sequence: CDR1 SGHDN, CDR2 FVKESK. The CDR3 is 16 amino acids. Trimming cost V 2 bases and J 3 bases; bases outside gene matches: 5. CDR3 in DNA: TGTGCCAGCAGCCAACTAGCGGGAGGGGTAAGCTACGAGCAGTACTTC. This codes for CASSQLAGGVSYEQYF.

CDR3 sequence: CASSFGGEGQPQHF. CDR3 nucleotide sequence: TGTGCCAGCAGCTTCGGGGGAGAAGGACAGCCCCAGCATTTT. The chain employs TRBV5-6 and TRBJ1-5; D possibly corresponds to TRBD1 (5 bases). The CDR3 has 14 residues. V gave up 2 bases and J gave up 7 bases, with 13 bases separating them. CDR1 SGHDT and CDR2 YYEEEE come from the germline V gene.

As DNA, the CDR3 is TGTGCCAGCAGCCCTTTAAGTTCCTCTGGAAACACCATATATTTT. Its protein is CASSPLSSSGNTIYF. The J gene is TRBJ1-3, the V gene TRBV9; D gene ambiguous. The germline V and J ends were trimmed by 4 bases and 0 bases, with 11 bases remaining between them. Germline V gives CDR1 SGDLS, CDR2 YYNGEE. The CDR3 contains 15 residues. Drawing the rest from reference TRBV9 and TRBJ1-3, the complete variable domain is DSGVTQTPKHLITATGQRVTLRCSPRSGDLSVYWYQQSLDQGLQFLIQYYNGEERAKGNILERFSAQQFPDLHSELNLSSLELGDSALYFCASSPLSSSGNTIYFGEGSWLTVV.

V and J are TRBV5-1 and TRBJ2-5; 9 bases agree with TRBD1. There are 16 residues in the CDR3. CDR1 SGHRS and CDR2 YFSETQ come from the germline V gene. V was pared by 1 base and J by 1 base, with 5 bases of the junction left unmatched. This CDR3 reads CASSLSPTGGQETQYF. In nucleotides, the CDR3 is TGCGCCAGCAGCTTGTCTCCGACAGGGGGCCAAGAGACCCAGTACTTC. Looking up the rest from reference TRBV5-1 and TRBJ2-5 gives the full variable domain: KAGVTQTPRYLIKTRGQQVTLSCSPISGHRSVSWYQQTPGQGLQFLFEYFSETQRNKGNFPGRFSGRQFSNSRSEMNVSTLELGDSALYLCASSLSPTGGQETQYFGPGTRLLVL.

This chain connects TRBV6-5 to TRBJ2-7; D call uncertain. V was clipped by 1 base and J by 2 bases, with 15 bases between them. Germline V CDR1 and CDR2: MNHEY, SVGAGI. The CDR3 contains 16 residues. The CDR3 sequence: CASSYLYAPPTYEQYF. The CDR3, as DNA: TGTGCCAGCAGTTACTTGTATGCACCCCCGACCTACGAGCAGTACTTC.

This chain links TRBV5-4 with TRBJ2-3, with 14 bases identical to TRBD2. J gave up 4 bases and V 7 bases, and 11 bases lay outside the gene matches. Germline lookup yields CDR1 SGHNT and CDR2 YYREEE (reference sequence). There are 17 residues in the CDR3. The CDR3 sequence: CASWDGLAGGKADTQYF. CDR3 nucleotides: TGTGCCAGCTGGGACGGACTAGCGGGAGGAAAGGCAGATACGCAGTATTTT. The full variable domain, its missing parts supplied by reference TRBV5-4 and TRBJ2-3, is ETGVTQSPTHLIKTRGQQVTLRCSSQSGHNTVSWYQQALGQGPQFIFQYYREEENGRGNFPPRFSGLQFPNYSSELNVNALELDDSALYLCASWDGLAGGKADTQYFGPGTRLTVL.

The rearrangement uses TRBV9 and TRBJ2-3; TRBD2 matches 8 bases. V shed 3 bases and J 2 bases; nucleotides not matched to a gene: 8. The germline V gene encodes CDR1 SGDLS and CDR2 YYNGEE. This CDR3 has 16 amino acids. CDR3 nucleotides: TGTGCCAGCAGCGCCCACGGGGGGGATCCCACAGATACGCAGTATTTT. It encodes CASSAHGGDPTDTQYF. Filled out from reference TRBV9 and TRBJ2-3, the complete variable domain reads DSGVTQTPKHLITATGQRVTLRCSPRSGDLSVYWYQQSLDQGLQFLIQYYNGEERAKGNILERFSAQQFPDLHSELNLSSLELGDSALYFCASSAHGGDPTDTQYFGPGTRLTVL.